The 27 T cell receptor beta chains listed next were all sequenced from one sample in a study of T cell repertoires in cytomegalovirus infection. TCRdb recomputed calls from the reads with MiXCR, one row per CDR3 protein. Of roughly 720,000 distinct CDR3 sequences listed, 35% to 45% are singletons. Sequencing was performed on PBMCs. Every receptor here comes from a human donor in good health (CMV status not recorded). Some clones in this sample may be carry-over from other donors' samples.

The chain uses TRBV24-1 and TRBJ2-3; 7 bases are shared with TRBD2. The CDR3 contains 17 residues. V lost 5 bases and J lost 6; bases outside the gene matches: 16. Germline CDR1 and CDR2: KGHDR and SFDVKD. In nucleotides, the CDR3 is TGTGCCACCAGTGGAGATACCGGGACTACATTTATGGATACGCAGTATTTT. Amino acids: CATSGDTGTTFMDTQYF.

This sequence joins TRBV12-3 or TRBV12-4 and TRBJ2-7, with 10 bases fitting TRBD1. The CDR3 contains 15 residues. The junction had 13 bases not matched to a gene; V was cut back by 7 bases and J by 7 bases. The CDR3, as DNA: TGTGCCAGCACCAAAACGACAGGGGGCCCTCGGGAGCAGTACTTC. Translation gives CASTKTTGGPREQYF.

The V and J genes are TRBV30 and TRBJ1-1, with D hard to call. V was pared by 0 bases and J by 4 bases, with 6 bases between. This CDR3 is 12 amino acids long. From germline, CDR1 is GTSNPN and CDR2 SVGIG (reference sequence). Here the CDR3 reads CAWSVLFTEAFF. The CDR3 region has the DNA TGTGCCTGGAGTGTACTATTCACTGAAGCTTTCTTT. Supplemented by reference TRBV30 and TRBJ1-1, the full variable domain reads SQTIHQWPATLVQPVGSPLSLECTVEGTSNPNLYWYRQAAGRGLQLLFYSVGIGQISSEVPQNLSASRPQDRQFILSSKKLLLSDSGFYLCAWSVLFTEAFFGQGTRLTVV.

This clonotype was picked up a small number of times. The chain combines TRBV28 with TRBJ1-2; 7 bases map to TRBD1. The ends lost 1 base at V and 4 bases at J; junction bases unmatched: 9. This CDR3 has 16 residues. The V gene's germline CDR1 is MDHEN and CDR2 SYDVKM. CDR3 sequence: CASSLSTGFLTYGYTF. In nucleotides, the CDR3 is TGTGCCAGCAGTTTATCGACAGGGTTTCTTACCTATGGCTACACCTTC.

The CDR3 reads CSVGTGNIYGYTF. In DNA form, the CDR3 reads TGCAGCGTTGGGACAGGGAATATTTATGGCTACACCTTC. The chain is built from TRBV29-1 and TRBJ1-2; 8 bases are a match to TRBD1. Germline CDR1 is SQVTM and CDR2 is ANQGSEA. The junction had 6 bases not matched to a gene; V was cut back by 4 bases and J by 5 bases. This CDR3 is built from 13 residues. Full variable domain (outside the CDR3, taken from reference TRBV29-1 and TRBJ1-2): SAVISQKPSRDICQRGTSLTIQCQVDSQVTMMFWYRQQPGQSLTLIATANQGSEATYESGFVIDKFPISRPNLTFSTLTVSNMSPEDSSIYLCSVGTGNIYGYTFGSGTRLTVV.

This clonotype has just a few counts. The chain recombines TRBV20-1 with TRBJ1-1; TRBD1 might be the D (5 bases). The germline V and J ends were trimmed by 3 bases and 5 bases, with 16 bases remaining between them. Germline V CDR1 and CDR2: DFQATT, SNEGSKA (reference sequence). The CDR3 sequence is 14 residues long. The CDR3 is CSASTEPAGTEAFF. As DNA, the CDR3 is TGCAGTGCTAGTACAGAACCCGCAGGGACTGAAGCTTTCTTT.

This clonotype was picked up a small number of times. This rearrangement joins TRBV20-1 to TRBJ2-2; weak D call: TRBD2 (6 bases). V was pared by 5 bases and J by 3 bases, with 16 bases between. Looked up from germline, CDR1 is DFQATT and CDR2 is SNEGSKA (reference sequence). There are 15 residues in the CDR3. The CDR3 DNA sequence: TGCAGTGCTTGCCCACCGGGACTTCACACCGGGGAGCTGTTTTTT. It yields the protein CSACPPGLHTGELFF.

V is TRBV5-1 and J is TRBJ1-5; D is uncertain. The CDR3 is 13 amino acids. Trimming took off 4 bases at V and 6 bases at J, with 11 bases between the two ends. CDR1 is SGHRS and CDR2 is YFSETQ in the germline V gene. CDR3 residues: CASSIKAVQPQHF. The CDR3 nucleotides are TGCGCCAGCAGCATTAAAGCTGTTCAGCCCCAGCATTTT.

This clonotype was seen a handful of times. The chain carries TRBV7-2 and TRBJ2-2; TRBD1 aligns across 9 bases. The CDR3 has 14 residues. With V trimmed by 11 bases and J by 3 bases, 7 bases remained unmatched. CDR1 and CDR2 from the germline V gene are SGHTA and FQGNSA. CDR3 sequence (DNA): TGTGCCGACAAACAGGGGGCGGACACCGGGGAGCTGTTTTTT. This encodes CADKQGADTGELFF.

V gene TRBV27 combines with J gene TRBJ1-4; 8 nucleotides match TRBD1. The CDR3 runs to 15 residues. With V trimmed by 6 bases and J by 7 bases, 10 bases remained unmatched. CDR1 is MNHEY, CDR2 SMNVEV, per germline (reference sequence). The DNA of the CDR3 is TGTGCCAGCAGACCGAGACAGGGGCGAAGTGAAAAACTGTTTTTT. Translation gives CASRPRQGRSEKLFF.

This clonotype was seen a handful of times. CDR3 in DNA: TGTGCCAGCAGTCCGGGACAGATTAATGAAAAACTGTTTTTT. Its protein is CASSPGQINEKLFF. J is TRBJ1-4 and V is TRBV6-5; 7 bases match TRBD1. Germline lookup yields CDR1 MNHEY and CDR2 SVGAGI. CDR3 length: 14 amino acids. V trimming: 5 bases; J trimming: 4 bases; junction bases outside the gene matches: 4.

The chain uses TRBV7-2 and TRBJ2-7; D may match TRBD1 or TRBD2 (6 bases each). The CDR3 has 16 residues. The germline gives CDR1 SGHTA, CDR2 FQGNSA. Trimming cost V 5 bases and J 2 bases, with 19 bases left between them. The CDR3 nucleotides read TGTGCCAGCAGCCCAGAGGGGGGCCCTATCGCCTACGAGCAGTACTTC. The encoded protein is CASSPEGGPIAYEQYF.

Many counts were recorded for this clonotype. V usage is TRBV7-8 and J usage is TRBJ2-1; 11 bases are shared with TRBD2. Trimming took 1 base from V and 10 from J; bases not matched to a gene: 18. The CDR3 loop spans 19 amino acids. Germline loops: CDR1 SGHVS, CDR2 FQNEAQ. The CDR3 nucleotides are TGTGCCAGCAGCTTAGTTCGACTAGCGGGACCTGGCGGGGTTATGGAGCAGTTCTTC. It codes for CASSLVRLAGPGGVMEQFF.

The genes are TRBV28 and TRBJ2-2; TRBD1 is a possible D gene (6 bases). This CDR3 contains 15 residues. The V end lost 6 bases, the J end lost 3 bases, and 14 bases lay between the germline ends. Germline assignment: CDR1 MDHEN and CDR2 SYDVKM. CDR3 region: CASSTNRAYTGELFF. The DNA for the CDR3 is TGTGCCAGCAGCACGAACAGGGCGTACACCGGGGAGCTGTTTTTT. The complete variable domain, with remaining parts taken from reference TRBV28 and TRBJ2-2, reads DVKVTQSSRYLVKRTGEKVFLECVQDMDHENMFWYRQDPGLGLRLIYFSYDVKMKEKGDIPEGYSVSREKKERFSLILESASTNQTSMYLCASSTNRAYTGELFFGEGSRLTVL.

This clonotype has just a few counts. The gene calls are TRBV28 and TRBJ2-7, with 7 bases identical to TRBD1. Per germline, CDR1 MDHEN and CDR2 SYDVKM. The CDR3 has 15 residues. V lost 6 bases and J lost 0; bases outside the gene matches: 8. The CDR3, as DNA: TGTGCCAGCAGCTTACAGGGGCGGACCTCCTACGAGCAGTACTTC. Its translation is CASSLQGRTSYEQYF. Full variable domain (missing parts from reference TRBV28 and TRBJ2-7): DVKVTQSSRYLVKRTGEKVFLECVQDMDHENMFWYRQDPGLGLRLIYFSYDVKMKEKGDIPEGYSVSREKKERFSLILESASTNQTSMYLCASSLQGRTSYEQYFGPGTRLTVT.

A note on this clonotype: The final CDR3 position lacks the conserved phenylalanine or tryptophan, pointing to a likely read error. CDR3 DNA: TGTGCCAGCAGTGACTTACTAGCGGGGCAAGAGACCCAGTACGGC. Translating it yields CASSDLLAGQETQYG. The chain has TRBV25-1 and TRBJ2-5, with 10 bases matching TRBD2. Trimming at V came to 3 bases and at J to 2 bases, leaving 3 bases not matched to a gene. The CDR3 covers 15 residues. The germline gives CDR1 MGHDK, CDR2 SYGVNS.

Concerning this clonotype: This CDR3 fails to terminate in the conserved phenylalanine or tryptophan, so it likely reflects a read error. The chain carries TRBV7-2 and TRBJ2-7; tentatively, D is TRBD2 (5 bases). V lost 2 bases and J 1 base, leaving 12 bases between the germline ends. Germline V gives CDR1 SGHTA, CDR2 FQGNSA. This CDR3 comprises 15 residues. This CDR3 is CASSLRPGGSYEQYL. The CDR3 DNA reads as TGTGCCAGCAGCTTACGGCCCGGCGGGTCCTACGAGCAGTACTTA.

The chain uses TRBV5-4 and TRBJ2-7; D ambiguous. CDR1 and CDR2 from the germline V gene are SGHNT and YYREEE (reference sequence). The CDR3 runs to 14 residues. Trimming took off 4 bases at V and 9 bases at J, with 20 bases between the two ends. CDR3 DNA sequence: TGTGCCAGCAGCCACCGACCCGCTTCGAGAGGGCAGTACTTC. It encodes CASSHRPASRGQYF.

On this clonotype itself: A read error may produce the germline difference seen at one junction end. J is TRBJ2-7 and V is TRBV27; D assignment may be TRBD1 or TRBD2 (5 bases each). This CDR3 contains 15 residues. Germline values: CDR1 MNHEY, CDR2 SMNVEV (reference sequence). CDR3 nucleotides: TGTGCCAGCATTTTATCGCCGGGGCCAACTTACGAGCAGTACTTC. Translating gives CASILSPGPTYEQYF.

J is TRBJ1-2 and V is TRBV10-3; D gene unclear. The CDR3 spans 11 residues. The V end was cut by 4 bases, the J end by 4 bases, with 4 bases between. The V gene's germline CDR1 is ENHRY and CDR2 SYGVKD. The CDR3 DNA is TGTGCCATCAGTGTCGGCTATGGCTACACCTTC. Its protein product is CAISVGYGYTF.

The sample holds many counts of this clonotype. The J gene is TRBJ1-2, the V gene TRBV7-2; D not certain. Germline V gene lookup returns CDR1 SGHTA and CDR2 FQGNSA. V dropped 5 bases and J dropped 5 bases, with 9 bases sitting between them. The CDR3 runs to 12 residues. The CDR3 sequence is CASSGILYGYTF. The DNA for the CDR3 is TGTGCCAGCAGCGGAATCCTTTATGGCTACACCTTC.

This clonotype was recorded a few times. The rearrangement joins TRBV19 to TRBJ1-2; weak D call: TRBD1 (5 bases). The V gene's germline CDR1 is LNHDA and CDR2 SQIVND (reference sequence). V was cut by 0 bases and J by 4 bases, with 12 bases left in between. The CDR3 spans 15 residues. The CDR3 DNA reads as TGTGCCAGTAGTATAGATTACAGGACTCTCTATGGCTACACCTTC. Its protein product is CASSIDYRTLYGYTF. The full variable domain, rest sourced from reference TRBV19 and TRBJ1-2, is DGGITQSPKYLFRKEGQNVTLSCEQNLNHDAMYWYRQDPGQGLRLIYYSQIVNDFQKGDIAEGYSVSREKKESFPLTVTSAQKNPTAFYLCASSIDYRTLYGYTFGSGTRLTVV.

This clonotype has a count of ten or more. A single base separates this from a much larger clone, so it may be a read error. The chain recombines TRBV5-1 with TRBJ1-1; D remains ambiguous. The germline V gene has CDR1 SGHRS and CDR2 YFSETQ. The CDR3 is 13 residues long. CDR3 sequence reads: CASSLAWNTEAFF. CDR3 sequence (DNA): TGTGCCAGCAGCTTAGCCTGGAACACTGAAGCTTTCTTT.

The chain recombines TRBV6-8 with TRBJ1-6; a weak D match, TRBD1 (5 bases). The CDR3 loop spans 15 amino acids. Germline CDR1 MNHGY, CDR2 SAAAGT. The germline V and J ends were trimmed by 6 bases and 7 bases, with 16 bases remaining between them. As DNA, the CDR3 is TGTGCCAGCAGCAAACAGGACACGCGGAATTCACCCCTCCACTTT. Translating it yields CASSKQDTRNSPLHF.

The DNA of the CDR3 is TGTGCCAGCAGTTTCTACGAGGGTTCGACAGATACGCAGTATTTT. Translating gives CASSFYEGSTDTQYF. This chain uses TRBV28 with TRBJ2-3; D might be TRBD2 (5 bases). The CDR3 loop spans 15 amino acids. Trimming removed 3 bases at V and 3 bases at J, with 13 bases between. Germline V gene lookup returns CDR1 MDHEN and CDR2 SYDVKM.

This clonotype turned up a few times. The chain has TRBV6-4 and TRBJ1-5; no reliable D call. The CDR3 length is 12 residues. CDR1 is MRHNA and CDR2 is SNTAGT in the germline V gene. V was clipped by 2 bases and J by 9 bases, with 8 bases between them. The CDR3 is CASSDHLMPQHF. The CDR3 nucleotides read TGTGCCAGCAGTGACCACCTGATGCCCCAGCATTTT.

The gene calls are TRBV7-3 and TRBJ1-1; D ambiguous. Per germline, CDR1 SGHTA and CDR2 FQGTGA. The CDR3 contains 11 residues. Trimming took off 3 bases at V and 11 bases at J, with 10 bases between the two ends. CDR3 nucleotides: TGTGCCAGCAGCTTCATAGGGCAGGCTTTCTTT. Protein: CASSFIGQAFF. The full variable domain, completed using reference TRBV7-3 and TRBJ1-1, is GAGVSQTPSNKVTEKGKYVELRCDPISGHTALYWYRQSLGQGPEFLIYFQGTGAADDSGLPNDRFFAVRPEGSVSTLKIQRTERGDSAVYLCASSFIGQAFFGQGTRLTVV.